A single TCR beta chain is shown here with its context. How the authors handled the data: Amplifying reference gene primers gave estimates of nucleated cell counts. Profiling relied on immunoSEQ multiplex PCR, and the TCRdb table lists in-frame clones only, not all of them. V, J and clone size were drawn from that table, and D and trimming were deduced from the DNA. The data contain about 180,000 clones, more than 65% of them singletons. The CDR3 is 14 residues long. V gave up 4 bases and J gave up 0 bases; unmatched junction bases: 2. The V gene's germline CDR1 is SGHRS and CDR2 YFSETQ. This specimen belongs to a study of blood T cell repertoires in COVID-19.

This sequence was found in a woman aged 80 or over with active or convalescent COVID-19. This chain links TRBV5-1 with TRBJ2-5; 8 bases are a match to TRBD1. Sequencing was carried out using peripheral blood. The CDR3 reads CASSPGGDQETQYF. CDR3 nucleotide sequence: TGCGCCAGCAGCCCAGGGGGCGACCAAGAGACCCAGTACTTC.